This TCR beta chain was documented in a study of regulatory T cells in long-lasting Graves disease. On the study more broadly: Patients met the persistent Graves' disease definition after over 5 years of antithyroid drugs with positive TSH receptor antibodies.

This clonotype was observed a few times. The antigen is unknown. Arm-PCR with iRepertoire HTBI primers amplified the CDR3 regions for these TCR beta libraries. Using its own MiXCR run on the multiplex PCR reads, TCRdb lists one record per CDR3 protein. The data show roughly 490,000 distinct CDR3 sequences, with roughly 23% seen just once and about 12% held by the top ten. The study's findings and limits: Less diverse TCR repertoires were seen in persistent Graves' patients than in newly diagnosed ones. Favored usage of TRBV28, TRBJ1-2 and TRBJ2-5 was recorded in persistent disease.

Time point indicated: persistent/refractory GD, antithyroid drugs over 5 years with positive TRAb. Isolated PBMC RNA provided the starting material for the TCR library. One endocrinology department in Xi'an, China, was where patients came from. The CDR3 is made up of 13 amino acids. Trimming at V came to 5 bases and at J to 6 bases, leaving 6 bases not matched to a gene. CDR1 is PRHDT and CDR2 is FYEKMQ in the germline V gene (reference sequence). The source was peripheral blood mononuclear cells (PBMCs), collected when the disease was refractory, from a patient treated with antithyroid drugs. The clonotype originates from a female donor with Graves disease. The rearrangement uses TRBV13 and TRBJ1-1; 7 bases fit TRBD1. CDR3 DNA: TGTGCCAGCAGCCAACAGGGGCCCCCTGAAGCTTTCTTT. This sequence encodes CASSQQGPPEAFF.